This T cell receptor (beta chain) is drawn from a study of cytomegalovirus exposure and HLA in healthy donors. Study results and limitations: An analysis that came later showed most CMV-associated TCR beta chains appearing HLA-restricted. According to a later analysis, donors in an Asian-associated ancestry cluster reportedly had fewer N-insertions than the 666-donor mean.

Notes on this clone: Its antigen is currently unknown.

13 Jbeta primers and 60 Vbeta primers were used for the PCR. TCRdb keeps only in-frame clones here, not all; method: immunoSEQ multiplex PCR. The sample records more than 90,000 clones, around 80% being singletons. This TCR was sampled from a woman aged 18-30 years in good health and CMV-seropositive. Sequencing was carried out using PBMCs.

CDR3 sequence reads: CASSSGQGPDTQYF. CDR3 in DNA: TGTGCCAGCAGCTCGGGACAGGGGCCAGATACGCAGTATTTT. The V gene is TRBV7-3, the J gene TRBJ2-3, with TRBD1 matching 10 bases. The germline CDR1 and CDR2 sequences are SGHTA and FQGTGA. The CDR3 extends over 14 amino acids. Trimming at V came to 4 bases and at J to 4 bases, leaving 2 bases not matched to a gene. Full variable domain (outside the CDR3, taken from reference TRBV7-3 and TRBJ2-3): GAGVSQTPSNKVTEKGKYVELRCDPISGHTALYWYRQSLGQGPEFLIYFQGTGAADDSGLPNDRFFAVRPEGSVSTLKIQRTERGDSAVYLCASSSGQGPDTQYFGPGTRLTVL.